This TCR beta chain was observed in a study of blood T cell repertoires in COVID-19. Across the study: Samples came from the United States, Italy and Spain, spanning acute and convalescent COVID-19.

Per germline, CDR1 SGHNT and CDR2 YYREEE (reference sequence). Trimming took off 2 bases at V and 8 bases at J, with 20 bases between the two ends. The CDR3 is made up of 16 amino acids. Sequencing was performed with immunoSEQ multiplex PCR; in TCRdb, only in-frame clones are kept and a portion is missing. The data show about 140,000 clones, with 70% to 80% seen just once and 3.5% to 5% held by the top ten. The rearrangement joins TRBV5-4 to TRBJ2-4; D is perhaps TRBD1 (6 bases). This clonotype was sampled from a woman aged 80 or over with active or convalescent COVID-19. Material for sequencing was peripheral blood. The CDR3 DNA is TGTGCCAGCAGCTTAGGCGCTAGGGCAGGGGAACACATTCAGTACTTC. It translates to CASSLGARAGEHIQYF.